This T cell receptor (beta chain) came from a study of T cell repertoires in cytomegalovirus infection. Each CDR3 protein is one row after TCRdb ran MiXCR on the reads. The repertoire holds 450,000 to 650,000 distinct CDR3 sequences, with around 40% as singletons. The germline gives CDR1 DFQATT, CDR2 SNEGSKA (reference sequence). V lost 6 bases, J lost 3 bases, and 8 bases stayed unmatched. The CDR3 contains 14 residues. In the case of this clonotype: Antigen specificity is unknown.

Study findings and constraints: Carriers of CMV plus the relevant HLA were identified by cumulative public TCR beta family frequency.

The sequenced sample was cultured PBMCs, obtained from culture after CMV antigen stimulation. The origin of this receptor is a human donor in good health (CMV status not recorded). Some clones in this sample may be carry-over from other donors' samples. V is TRBV20-1 and J is TRBJ1-5; 7 nucleotides agree with TRBD1. As DNA, the CDR3 is TGCAGTGCGGCCGGCGGGACAGACAATCAGCCCCAGCATTTT. The encoded protein is CSAAGGTDNQPQHF.